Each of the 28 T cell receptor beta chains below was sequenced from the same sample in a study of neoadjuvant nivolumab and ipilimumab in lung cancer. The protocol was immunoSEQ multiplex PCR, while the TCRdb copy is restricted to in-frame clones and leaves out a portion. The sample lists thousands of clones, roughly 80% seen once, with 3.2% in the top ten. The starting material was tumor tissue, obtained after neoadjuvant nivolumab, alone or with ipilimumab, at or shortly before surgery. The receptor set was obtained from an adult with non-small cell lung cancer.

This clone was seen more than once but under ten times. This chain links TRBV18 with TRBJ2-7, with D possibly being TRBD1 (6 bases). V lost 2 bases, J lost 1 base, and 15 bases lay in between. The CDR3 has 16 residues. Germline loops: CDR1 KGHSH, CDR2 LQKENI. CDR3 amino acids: CASSPGRTDLSYEQYF. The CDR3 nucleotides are TGTGCCAGCTCACCAGGCCGGACAGACCTATCCTACGAGCAGTACTTC.

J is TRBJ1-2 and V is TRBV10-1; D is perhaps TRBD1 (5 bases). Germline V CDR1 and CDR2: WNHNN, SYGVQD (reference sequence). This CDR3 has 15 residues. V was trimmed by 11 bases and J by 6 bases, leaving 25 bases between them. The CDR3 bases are TGCGCCGGATCCTCTCTCCATTGGGGCATCGATGGCTACACCTTC. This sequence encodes CAGSSLHWGIDGYTF.

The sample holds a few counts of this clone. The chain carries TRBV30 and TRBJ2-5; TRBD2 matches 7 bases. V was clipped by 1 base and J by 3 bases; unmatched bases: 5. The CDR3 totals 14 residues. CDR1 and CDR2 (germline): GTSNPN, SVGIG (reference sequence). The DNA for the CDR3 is TGTGCCTGGAGTGCTAAGGGACTAAAAGAGACCCAGTACTTC. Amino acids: CAWSAKGLKETQYF.

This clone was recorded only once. The CDR3: CASSLQTGGYEQYF. CDR3 coding DNA: TGCGCCAGCAGCTTGCAGACAGGGGGATACGAGCAGTACTTC. The rearrangement joins TRBV5-1 to TRBJ2-7, with TRBD1 identical over 9 bases. Trimming took 1 base from V and 4 from J; bases not matched to a gene: 3. In germline, CDR1 is SGHRS, CDR2 YFSETQ. The CDR3 length is 14 residues.

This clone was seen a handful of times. CDR3 sequence reads: CASIRQADTEAFF. Written as DNA, the CDR3 is TGTGCCAGCATCCGACAGGCGGACACTGAAGCTTTCTTT. The chain is built from TRBV6-5 and TRBJ1-1; the D gene is possibly TRBD1 (6 bases). The CDR3 is made up of 13 amino acids. Trimming stripped 7 bases from V and 3 bases from J, with 12 bases between. Germline V CDR1 and CDR2: MNHEY, SVGAGI.

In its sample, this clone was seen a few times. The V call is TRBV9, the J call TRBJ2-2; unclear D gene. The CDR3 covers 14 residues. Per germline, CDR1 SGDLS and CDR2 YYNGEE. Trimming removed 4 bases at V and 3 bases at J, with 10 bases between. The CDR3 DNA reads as TGTGCCAGCAGCCCCCGGGCTGACACCGGGGAGCTGTTTTTT. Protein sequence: CASSPRADTGELFF.

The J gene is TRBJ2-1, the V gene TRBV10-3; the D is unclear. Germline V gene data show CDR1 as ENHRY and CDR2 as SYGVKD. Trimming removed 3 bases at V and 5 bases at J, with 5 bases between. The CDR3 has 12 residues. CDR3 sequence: CAISDPNNEQFF. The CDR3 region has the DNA TGTGCCATCAGTGACCCGAACAATGAGCAGTTCTTC.

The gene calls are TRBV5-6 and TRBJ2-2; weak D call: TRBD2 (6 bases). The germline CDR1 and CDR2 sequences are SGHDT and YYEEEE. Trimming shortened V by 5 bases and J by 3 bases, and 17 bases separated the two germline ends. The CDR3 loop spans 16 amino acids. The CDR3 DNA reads TGTGCCAGCAGATCGACGGGACTGAGAGACACCGGGGAGCTGTTTTTT. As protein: CASRSTGLRDTGELFF.

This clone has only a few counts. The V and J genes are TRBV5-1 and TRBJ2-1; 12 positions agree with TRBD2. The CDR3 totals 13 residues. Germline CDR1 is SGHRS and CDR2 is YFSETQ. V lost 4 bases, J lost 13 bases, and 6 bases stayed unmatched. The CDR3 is CASSPWTSGDQFF. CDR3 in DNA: TGCGCCAGCAGCCCCTGGACTAGCGGGGACCAGTTCTTC.

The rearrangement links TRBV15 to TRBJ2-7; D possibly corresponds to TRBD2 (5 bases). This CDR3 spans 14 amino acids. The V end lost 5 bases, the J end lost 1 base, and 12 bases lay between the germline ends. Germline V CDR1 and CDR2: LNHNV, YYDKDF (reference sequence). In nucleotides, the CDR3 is TGTGCCACCAGCCGCGGACTGGGGTCCTACGAGCAGTACTTC. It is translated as CATSRGLGSYEQYF.

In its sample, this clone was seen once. The CDR3 sequence is CASSPDIAGAEEQYF. The DNA for the CDR3 is TGTGCCAGCAGTCCAGATATAGCGGGAGCGGAAGAGCAGTACTTC. The rearrangement uses TRBV27 and TRBJ2-7; 9 bases are a match to TRBD2. Per the germline V gene, CDR1 is MNHEY and CDR2 is SMNVEV (reference sequence). Unmatched junction bases numbered 12, after V lost 5 bases and J lost 7 bases. The CDR3 covers 15 residues.

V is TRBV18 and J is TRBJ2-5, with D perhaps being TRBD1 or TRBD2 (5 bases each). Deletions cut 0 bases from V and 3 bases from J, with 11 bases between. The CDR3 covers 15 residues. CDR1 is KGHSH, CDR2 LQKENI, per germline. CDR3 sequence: CASSPPGTKKETQYF. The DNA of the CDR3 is TGTGCCAGCTCACCACCCGGGACGAAGAAAGAGACCCAGTACTTC.

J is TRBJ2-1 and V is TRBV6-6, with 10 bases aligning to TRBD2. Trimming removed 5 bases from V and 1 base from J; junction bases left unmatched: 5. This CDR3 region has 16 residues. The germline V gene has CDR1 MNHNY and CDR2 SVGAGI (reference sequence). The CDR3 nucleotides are TGTGCCAGCAGTAGCGGGAGGGCCGTTTCCTACAATGAGCAGTTCTTC. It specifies CASSSGRAVSYNEQFF.

The CDR3 region is CASSPIQETQYF. Written as DNA, the CDR3 is TGCGCCAGCAGCCCCATTCAAGAGACCCAGTACTTC. The chain is built from TRBV5-1 and TRBJ2-5; D gene uncertain. V lost 4 bases and J 2 bases, leaving 6 bases between the germline ends. This CDR3 region has 12 residues. In germline, CDR1 is SGHRS, CDR2 YFSETQ.

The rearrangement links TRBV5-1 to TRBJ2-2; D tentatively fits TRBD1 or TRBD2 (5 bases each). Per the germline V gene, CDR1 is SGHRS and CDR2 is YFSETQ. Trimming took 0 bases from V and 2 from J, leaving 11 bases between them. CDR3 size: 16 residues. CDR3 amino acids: CASSLEGTDNTGELFF. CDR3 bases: TGCGCCAGCAGCTTGGAAGGGACGGACAACACCGGGGAGCTGTTTTTT.

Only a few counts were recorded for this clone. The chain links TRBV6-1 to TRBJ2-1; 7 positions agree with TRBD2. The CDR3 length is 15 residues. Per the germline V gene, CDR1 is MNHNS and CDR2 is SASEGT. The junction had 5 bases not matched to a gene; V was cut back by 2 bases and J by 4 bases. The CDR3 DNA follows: TGTGCCAGCAGTGAACAGACTAGCATTTACAATGAGCAGTTCTTC. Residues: CASSEQTSIYNEQFF.

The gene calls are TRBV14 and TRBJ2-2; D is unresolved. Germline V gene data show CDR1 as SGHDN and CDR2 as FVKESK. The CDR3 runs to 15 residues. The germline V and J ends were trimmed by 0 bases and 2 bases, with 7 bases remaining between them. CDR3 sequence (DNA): TGTGCCAGCAGCCAAGATATGGAAAACACCGGGGAGCTGTTTTTT. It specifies CASSQDMENTGELFF.

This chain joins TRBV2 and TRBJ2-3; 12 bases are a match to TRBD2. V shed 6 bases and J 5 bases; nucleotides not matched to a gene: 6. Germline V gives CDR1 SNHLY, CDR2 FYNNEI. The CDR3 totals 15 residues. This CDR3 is CASRKGTSGLDTQYF. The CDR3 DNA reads TGTGCCAGCAGAAAAGGGACTAGCGGGTTAGATACGCAGTATTTT.

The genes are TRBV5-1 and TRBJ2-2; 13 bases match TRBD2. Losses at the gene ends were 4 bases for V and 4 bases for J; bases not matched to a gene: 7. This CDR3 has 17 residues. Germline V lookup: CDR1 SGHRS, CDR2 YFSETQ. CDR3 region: CASSPLAGGISTGELFF. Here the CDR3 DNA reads TGCGCCAGCAGCCCACTAGCGGGAGGGATTTCCACCGGGGAGCTGTTTTTT.

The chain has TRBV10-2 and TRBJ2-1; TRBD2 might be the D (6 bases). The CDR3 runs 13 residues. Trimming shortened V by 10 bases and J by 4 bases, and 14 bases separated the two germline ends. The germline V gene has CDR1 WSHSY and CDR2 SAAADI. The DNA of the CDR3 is TGCGCCATTAAAAACGGAGGGTACAATGAGCAGTTCTTC. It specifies CAIKNGGYNEQFF.

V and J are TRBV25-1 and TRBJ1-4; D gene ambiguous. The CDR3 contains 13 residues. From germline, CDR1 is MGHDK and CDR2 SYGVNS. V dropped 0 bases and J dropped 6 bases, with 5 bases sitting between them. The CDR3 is CASSEYPHEKLFF. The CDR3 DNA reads TGTGCCAGCAGTGAATATCCCCATGAAAAACTGTTTTTT. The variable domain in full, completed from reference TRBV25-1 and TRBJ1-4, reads EADIYQTPRYLVIGTGKKITLECSQTMGHDKMYWYQQDPGMELHLIHYSYGVNSTEKGDLSSESTVSRIRTEHFPLTLESARPSHTSQYLCASSEYPHEKLFFGSGTQLSVL.

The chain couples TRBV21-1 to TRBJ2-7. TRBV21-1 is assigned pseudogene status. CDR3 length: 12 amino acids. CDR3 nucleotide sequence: TGTGCCAGCAGCCTTTCGGGCTCGGGCCAGTACTTC. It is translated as CASSLSGSGQYF.

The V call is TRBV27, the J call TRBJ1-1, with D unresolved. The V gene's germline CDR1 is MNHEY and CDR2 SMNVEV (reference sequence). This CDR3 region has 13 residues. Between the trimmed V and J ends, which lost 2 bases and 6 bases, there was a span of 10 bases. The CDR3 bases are TGTGCCAGCAGTTTACACGGTCAGGCTGAAGCTTTCTTT. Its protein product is CASSLHGQAEAFF.

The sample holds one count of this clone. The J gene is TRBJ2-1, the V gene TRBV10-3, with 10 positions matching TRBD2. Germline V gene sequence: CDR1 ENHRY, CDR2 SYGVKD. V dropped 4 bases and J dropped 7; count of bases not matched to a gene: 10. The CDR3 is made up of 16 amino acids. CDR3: CAISGGGTSGANEQFF. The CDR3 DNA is TGTGCCATCAGTGGGGGGGGTACTAGCGGGGCGAATGAGCAGTTCTTC.

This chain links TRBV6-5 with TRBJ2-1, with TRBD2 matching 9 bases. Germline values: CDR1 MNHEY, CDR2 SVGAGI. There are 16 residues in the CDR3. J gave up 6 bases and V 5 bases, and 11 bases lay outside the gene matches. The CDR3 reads CASSNLAGEPGNEQFF. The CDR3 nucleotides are TGTGCCAGCAGTAACTTAGCGGGAGAGCCAGGCAATGAGCAGTTCTTC.

The DNA of the CDR3 is TGTGCCAGCAGTTACTCAGGGGGGAGGAGACAGCCCCAGCATTTT. Translation: CASSYSGGRRQPQHF. The rearrangement uses TRBV6-5 and TRBJ1-5, with D perhaps TRBD1 (6 bases). There are 15 residues in the CDR3. Germline loops: CDR1 MNHEY, CDR2 SVGAGI. The V and J ends lost 0 bases and 7 bases respectively, with 13 bases between them.

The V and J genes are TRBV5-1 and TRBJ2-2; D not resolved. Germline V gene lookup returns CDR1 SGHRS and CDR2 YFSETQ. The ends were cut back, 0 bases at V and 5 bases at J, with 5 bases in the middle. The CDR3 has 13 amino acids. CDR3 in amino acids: CASSLGHTGELFF. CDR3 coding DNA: TGCGCCAGCAGCTTGGGTCATACCGGGGAGCTGTTTTTT.

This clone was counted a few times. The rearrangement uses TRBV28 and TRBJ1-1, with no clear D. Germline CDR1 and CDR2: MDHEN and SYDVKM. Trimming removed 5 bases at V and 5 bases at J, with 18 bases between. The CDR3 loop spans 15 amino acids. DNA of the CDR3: TGTGCCAGCAGTCCAAGTGAGTGGGGAATAACTGAAGCTTTCTTT. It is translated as CASSPSEWGITEAFF. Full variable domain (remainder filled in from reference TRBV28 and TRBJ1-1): DVKVTQSSRYLVKRTGEKVFLECVQDMDHENMFWYRQDPGLGLRLIYFSYDVKMKEKGDIPEGYSVSREKKERFSLILESASTNQTSMYLCASSPSEWGITEAFFGQGTRLTVV.